This passage covers 21 T cell receptor beta chains from one sample sequenced in a study of cytomegalovirus exposure and HLA in healthy donors. PCR was performed using 60 Vbeta and 13 Jbeta primers. The table came from immunoSEQ multiplex PCR; TCRdb's copy has only in-frame clones and leaves some out. In the table there are about 130,000 clones, over 70% of which are singletons. The sequenced material came from PBMCs. The receptors come from a man younger than 40 in good health and CMV-seronegative.

The J gene is TRBJ2-7, the V gene TRBV27; D may be TRBD1 (5 bases). The length of the CDR3 is 14 residues. V dropped 4 bases and J dropped 3 bases, with 13 bases sitting between them. CDR1 MNHEY and CDR2 SMNVEV come from the germline V gene (reference sequence). CDR3 loop: CASSYYSGHYEQYF. DNA of the CDR3: TGTGCCAGCAGTTATTACTCAGGGCACTACGAGCAGTACTTC.

The chain couples TRBV19 to TRBJ2-5, with 8 bases fitting TRBD2. Germline trimming cut 5 bases from V and 0 bases from J; bases unmatched to any gene: 8. The germline V gene encodes CDR1 LNHDA and CDR2 SQIVND (reference sequence). The CDR3 length is 16 residues. In DNA, the CDR3 is TGTGCCAGTAGTCCGGGATCTAGCGGGTACCAAGAGACCCAGTACTTC. Its translation is CASSPGSSGYQETQYF.

The chain has TRBV4-2 and TRBJ2-3, with 9 bases that match TRBD2. CDR3 length: 22 residues. The V segment lost 2 bases and the J segment 0 bases; nucleotides outside the gene matches: 21. Germline CDR1 is LGHNA and CDR2 is YNFKEQ. CDR3 region: CASSQIVQSGRNKRSSTDTQYF. Here the CDR3 DNA reads TGTGCCAGCAGCCAAATCGTCCAAAGCGGGAGGAATAAGCGATCTAGCACAGATACGCAGTATTTT.

In this sample, this clone turned up once. The rearrangement links TRBV7-2 to TRBJ1-2, with 10 nucleotides matching TRBD1. J was trimmed by 8 bases and V by 5 bases; bases with no gene match: 20. This CDR3 has 18 amino acids. Germline V CDR1 and CDR2: SGHTA, FQGNSA. The CDR3 region has the DNA TGTGCCAGCAGCCCTCACGACGCCGGGACAGGGGTCCTATCGGGCTACACCTTC. This translates into CASSPHDAGTGVLSGYTF. Looking up the rest from reference TRBV7-2 and TRBJ1-2 gives the full variable domain: GAGVSQSPSNKVTEKGKDVELRCDPISGHTALYWYRQSLGQGLEFLIYFQGNSAPDKSGLPSDRFSAERTGGSVSTLTIQRTQQEDSAVYLCASSPHDAGTGVLSGYTFGSGTRLTVV.

This chain connects TRBV6-5 to TRBJ1-1, with D hard to call. This CDR3 has 14 residues. V lost 0 bases and J lost 1, with 6 bases in between. The germline V gene has CDR1 MNHEY and CDR2 SVGAGI. CDR3 protein: CASSYSRWNTEAFF. CDR3 bases: TGTGCCAGCAGTTACTCGCGATGGAACACTGAAGCTTTCTTT.

The V call is TRBV5-8, the J call TRBJ2-7; a weak D match, TRBD2 (6 bases). This CDR3 has 14 residues. Between the trimmed V and J ends, which lost 4 bases and 0 bases, there was a span of 11 bases. Germline-derived CDR1 and CDR2 are SGHTS and YDEGEE. The CDR3, as DNA: TGTGCCAGCAGCCCCCCCGGGGGCTCCTACGAGCAGTACTTC. It codes for CASSPPGGSYEQYF.

The V gene is TRBV18, the J gene TRBJ2-1; possibly TRBD2 for D (6 bases). Deletions cut 6 bases from V and 8 bases from J, with 26 bases between. Germline V gene sequence: CDR1 KGHSH, CDR2 LQKENI. The CDR3 is 17 residues long. The CDR3 DNA sequence: TGTGCCAGCTCTAGGTTTAGGGCCGAGACCGGGGAGGATGAGCAGTTCTTC. This translates into CASSRFRAETGEDEQFF.

The chain joins TRBV9 to TRBJ2-3; tentatively, D is TRBD2 (5 bases). The CDR3 loop spans 15 amino acids. Germline V gene sequence: CDR1 SGDLS, CDR2 YYNGEE. V lost 3 bases and J 2 bases, leaving 13 bases between the germline ends. Written as DNA, the CDR3 is TGTGCCAGCAGCGCCGGCGGGCAGTTCACAGATACGCAGTATTTT. As protein: CASSAGGQFTDTQYF.

CDR3 residues: CASSKGRFVGGEPQHF. CDR3 coding DNA: TGTGCCAGCAGCAAAGGGCGTTTTGTCGGGGGGGAGCCCCAGCATTTT. The rearrangement joins TRBV28 to TRBJ1-5, with TRBD1 as a possible D gene (5 bases). There are 16 residues in the CDR3. CDR1 and CDR2 (germline): MDHEN, SYDVKM. Trimming removed 6 bases at V and 8 bases at J, with 23 bases between.

The rearrangement uses TRBV5-1 and TRBJ1-5; TRBD1 aligns across 8 bases. With 4 bases clipped from V and 7 bases from J, the junction kept 7 bases outside the gene matches. This CDR3 has 14 amino acids. CDR1 is SGHRS, CDR2 YFSETQ, per germline. The CDR3 nucleotides read TGCGCCAGCAGCCCGACAGGGGAGGGGCAGCCCCAGCATTTT. Its protein is CASSPTGEGQPQHF.

The chain carries TRBV11-2 and TRBJ2-7; perhaps TRBD2 as D (6 bases). With 1 base removed from V and 4 bases from J, the gap between germline ends came to 20 bases. This CDR3 is 17 amino acids long. Germline lookup yields CDR1 SGHAT and CDR2 FQNNGV. In DNA, the CDR3 is TGTGCCAGCAGCTTAGTAGGAGGCGGGGAGACGTATTACGAGCAGTACTTC. Translated: CASSLVGGGETYYEQYF.

The chain employs TRBV4-3 and TRBJ2-5, with a weak D call TRBD2 (6 bases). This CDR3 has 15 residues. The V end was cut by 1 base, the J end by 5 bases, with 14 bases between. Germline CDR1 is LGHNA and CDR2 is YSLEER. The CDR3 reads CASSQGVGRAETQYF. The CDR3 DNA reads as TGCGCCAGCAGCCAAGGGGTCGGGAGAGCGGAGACCCAGTACTTC.

CDR3 in DNA: TGTGCCAGCAGCGTATTGGACAGGAGTGGCTACACCTTC. It codes for CASSVLDRSGYTF. The gene calls are TRBV9 and TRBJ1-2; 7 nucleotides match TRBD1. This CDR3 is 13 amino acids long. V lost 1 base and J lost 7; bases outside the gene matches: 4. In germline, CDR1 is SGDLS, CDR2 YYNGEE.

The rearrangement joins TRBV27 to TRBJ1-5, with D hard to call. The CDR3 consists of 14 residues. Germline CDR1 is MNHEY and CDR2 is SMNVEV (reference sequence). Trimming pared 3 bases from V and 2 bases from J, leaving 8 bases between. The CDR3 nucleotides are TGTGCCAGCAGTTTTTTCCGGGGCAATCAGCCCCAGCATTTT. This gives the protein CASSFFRGNQPQHF.

In this sample, this clone turned up once. The J gene is TRBJ2-7, the V gene TRBV2; D uncertain. The CDR3 length is 11 residues. The V end was cut by 3 bases, the J end by 3 bases, with 3 bases between. The germline V gene has CDR1 SNHLY and CDR2 FYNNEI. CDR3 DNA sequence: TGTGCCAGCAGTGACTACTACGAGCAGTACTTC. Its translation: CASSDYYEQYF.

This clone was seen a few times. This CDR3 reads CASSQEGSGREDEQFF. The DNA of the CDR3 is TGCGCCAGCAGCCAAGAGGGGAGCGGGAGGGAGGATGAGCAGTTCTTC. The chain joins TRBV4-3 to TRBJ2-1; 10 nucleotides line up with TRBD2. CDR3 length equals 16 residues. Germline values: CDR1 LGHNA, CDR2 YSLEER. V lost 0 bases and J lost 8; bases outside the gene matches: 7.

V usage is TRBV7-2 and J usage is TRBJ2-2; tentative D call: TRBD2 (5 bases). The CDR3 is 14 amino acids. The V gene lost 5 bases and the J gene lost 6 bases, with 13 bases spanning the gap. Germline V CDR1 and CDR2: SGHTA, FQGNSA. The CDR3 reads CASSPDLHAGELFF. The CDR3 DNA follows: TGTGCCAGCAGCCCGGACTTACACGCCGGGGAGCTGTTTTTT.

The chain couples TRBV9 to TRBJ2-1, with unresolved D. V dropped 3 bases and J dropped 4 bases, with 20 bases sitting between them. The V gene's germline CDR1 is SGDLS and CDR2 YYNGEE. CDR3 size: 17 residues. CDR3 nucleotide sequence: TGTGCCAGCAGCGGAATCGAGCGATCGGCACATTACAATGAGCAGTTCTTC. Translation gives CASSGIERSAHYNEQFF.

The V call is TRBV7-8, the J call TRBJ2-3; 7 nucleotides match TRBD1. This CDR3 region has 14 residues. Germline lookup yields CDR1 SGHVS and CDR2 FQNEAQ. Losses at the gene ends were 3 bases for V and 6 bases for J; bases not matched to a gene: 6. The CDR3 loop reads CASSFGQVADTQYF. CDR3 in DNA: TGTGCCAGCAGCTTTGGACAGGTTGCGGATACGCAGTATTTT.

The rearrangement joins TRBV5-5 to TRBJ2-7; 7 bases align to TRBD2. CDR1 and CDR2 from the germline V gene are SGHKS and YYEKEE (reference sequence). This CDR3 region has 16 residues. V shed 4 bases and J 0 bases; nucleotides not matched to a gene: 10. The CDR3 is CASSPSLADGSYEQYF. The CDR3 bases are TGTGCCAGCAGCCCATCTCTAGCGGACGGCTCCTACGAGCAGTACTTC. Combining the CDR3 with reference TRBV5-5 and TRBJ2-7 gives the whole variable domain DAGVTQSPTHLIKTRGQQVTLRCSPISGHKSVSWYQQVLGQGPQFIFQYYEKEERGRGNFPDRFSARQFPNYSSELNVNALLLGDSALYLCASSPSLADGSYEQYFGPGTRLTVT.

This clone has more than one count but fewer than ten. V is TRBV6-5 and J is TRBJ2-7, with a possible D match to TRBD2 (6 bases). Germline CDR1 MNHEY, CDR2 SVGAGI. The CDR3 contains 12 residues. The germline V and J ends were trimmed by 7 bases and 3 bases, with 10 bases remaining between them. The CDR3 sequence: CASMGGRYEQYF. In DNA form, the CDR3 reads TGTGCCAGCATGGGAGGACGCTACGAGCAGTACTTC.